These T cell receptor beta chains were read from a single sample in a study of cytomegalovirus exposure and HLA in healthy donors. Only in-frame clones appear in the TCRdb table, and some are missing; sequencing was by immunoSEQ multiplex PCR. The sample has 35,000 to 45,000 clones, roughly 60% seen once. The sequenced sample consisted of PBMCs. These receptors all stem from a man in his 60s in good health and CMV-seropositive. CDR3s include the opening cysteine and the closing phenylalanine or tryptophan. A D gene is named only where the DNA matches it firmly. Size is stated for part of the rows, as once, few or many counts, or as a class when the clone is expanded.

V gene: TRBV19; clone size: -; J gene: TRBJ1-1; D gene: TRBD1; CDR3 DNA: TGTGCCAGTAGCGACAGGGGATATGGGAACACTGAAGCTTTCTTT; CDR3 protein: CASSDRGYGNTEAFF
V gene: TRBV18; clone size: -; J gene: TRBJ2-3; D gene: -; CDR3 DNA: TGTGCCAGCTTCCGCGCTACCGAAACAGATACGCAGTATTTT; CDR3 protein: CASFRATETDTQYF
V gene: TRBV7-6; clone size: -; J gene: TRBJ2-1; D gene: TRBD2; CDR3 DNA: TGTGCCAGCAGCCAGATGACTAGCGGGAGTTGGAATGAGCAGTTCTTC; CDR3 protein: CASSQMTSGSWNEQFF
V gene: TRBV6-5; clone size: -; J gene: TRBJ2-2; D gene: TRBD1; CDR3 DNA: TGTGCCAGCCGTTTACCAGGGGGCGGTGGGGAGCTGTTTTTT; CDR3 protein: CASRLPGGGGELFF
V gene: TRBV2; clone size: -; J gene: TRBJ2-1; D gene: TRBD2; CDR3 DNA: TGTGCCAGCAGTGTTGGGGGAGGGCTTCAGGATGAGCAGTTCTTC; CDR3 protein: CASSVGGGLQDEQFF
V gene: TRBV5-1; clone size: few; J gene: TRBJ1-1; D gene: TRBD1; CDR3 DNA: TGCGCCACCCGACAGGGGGCTGACACTGAAGCTTTCTTT; CDR3 protein: CATRQGADTEAFF
V gene: TRBV7-2; clone size: -; J gene: TRBJ1-2; D gene: TRBD1; CDR3 DNA: TGTGCCAGCAGCCTCACAGGGGTCGGCTACACCTTC; CDR3 protein: CASSLTGVGYTF
V gene: TRBV4-3; clone size: -; J gene: TRBJ1-1; D gene: -; CDR3 DNA: TGCGCCAGCAGCCACGAGTGGACAGCCATGAACACTGAAGCTTTCTTT; CDR3 protein: CASSHEWTAMNTEAFF
V gene: TRBV6-5; clone size: -; J gene: TRBJ1-4; D gene: -; CDR3 DNA: TGTGCCAGCAGTCCAGGTGAAAAACTGTTTTTT; CDR3 protein: CASSPGEKLFF
V gene: TRBV7-9; clone size: once; J gene: TRBJ2-3; D gene: -; CDR3 DNA: TGTGCCAGCAGCTCCGAGGACTACAGCACAGATACGCAGTATTTT; CDR3 protein: CASSSEDYSTDTQYF
V gene: TRBV28; clone size: -; J gene: TRBJ2-5; D gene: TRBD1; CDR3 DNA: TGTGCCAGCCGTGACAGGGGACGGGGGGAGACCCAGTACTTC; CDR3 protein: CASRDRGRGETQYF
V gene: TRBV13; clone size: few; J gene: TRBJ1-6; D gene: -; CDR3 DNA: TGTGCCAGCAGCTTAGGGGCAGGGCAGGGCAATTCACCCCTCCACTTT; CDR3 protein: CASSLGAGQGNSPLHF
V gene: TRBV20-1; clone size: -; J gene: TRBJ1-2; D gene: -; CDR3 DNA: TGCAGTGCTAGTGTCCGAGGCGGCTACACCTTC; CDR3 protein: CSASVRGGYTF
V gene: TRBV6-1; clone size: -; J gene: TRBJ2-1; D gene: TRBD2; CDR3 DNA: TGTGCCAGCAGTGAATATTGGTGGGAGGGTTACAATGAGCAGTTCTTC; CDR3 protein: CASSEYWWEGYNEQFF
V gene: TRBV6-6; clone size: few; J gene: TRBJ1-4; D gene: -; CDR3 DNA: TGTGCCAGCAGCCACAGGGCAACTAATGAAAAACTGTTTTTT; CDR3 protein: CASSHRATNEKLFF
V gene: TRBV4-3; clone size: -; J gene: TRBJ2-7; D gene: TRBD2; CDR3 DNA: TGCGCCAGCAGCCAAGGACTAGCGGGAGGCTACGAGCAGTACTTC; CDR3 protein: CASSQGLAGGYEQYF
V gene: TRBV11-2; clone size: -; J gene: TRBJ2-7; D gene: TRBD1; CDR3 DNA: TGTGCCAGCAGCGCCCGGGACAGGGGACCCTACGAGCAGTACTTC; CDR3 protein: CASSARDRGPYEQYF
V gene: TRBV27; clone size: -; J gene: TRBJ2-7; D gene: -; CDR3 DNA: TGTGCCAGCAGTTTGTCGGGGAGCTCCTACGAGCAGTACTTC; CDR3 protein: CASSLSGSSYEQYF
V gene: TRBV14; clone size: -; J gene: TRBJ1-4; D gene: -; CDR3 DNA: TGTGCCAGCAGCCCTTCGGGATTAGCAACTAATGAAAAACTGTTTTTT; CDR3 protein: CASSPSGLATNEKLFF
V gene: TRBV28; clone size: -; J gene: TRBJ2-7; D gene: -; CDR3 DNA: TGTGCCAGCAGAAAACAGGGTGGGGACTACGAGCAGTACTTC; CDR3 protein: CASRKQGGDYEQYF